This is a list of T cell receptor beta chains from one sample in a study of shared clonotypes between healthy human individuals. TCRdb's copy holds only in-frame clones and misses some; the assay was immunoSEQ multiplex PCR. The table records some 2,500,000 clones, 93% of them present only once. The sequenced sample consisted of naive CD4+ T cells from PBMCs. The receptors originated from a man younger than 35 in good health. Some clones in this sample may be carry-over from other donors' samples. The CDR3 runs from the conserved cysteine through the conserved F or W. A D gene is named only where the DNA matches it firmly. Clone size, where shown, is once, few, many, or a class for clones that have expanded.

abundance: .; j_gene: TRBJ2-3; v_gene: TRBV5-1; d_gene: TRBD2; CDR3aa: CASSASGGTDTQYF; CDR3nt: TGCGCCAGCAGCGCCAGCGGGGGCACAGATACGCAGTATTTT
abundance: .; j_gene: TRBJ1-3; v_gene: TRBV15; d_gene: .; CDR3aa: CATSRDGGVGGNTIYF; CDR3nt: TGTGCCACCAGCAGAGATGGGGGTGTTGGTGGAAACACCATATATTTT
abundance: .; j_gene: TRBJ2-2; v_gene: TRBV7-9; d_gene: .; CDR3aa: CASSRGGGGTGELFF; CDR3nt: TGTGCCAGCAGCCGCGGCGGCGGAGGCACCGGGGAGCTGTTTTTT
abundance: .; j_gene: TRBJ2-7; v_gene: TRBV19; d_gene: .; CDR3aa: CASSNTRAVEQYF; CDR3nt: TGTGCCAGTAGTAACACCAGGGCTGTCGAGCAGTACTTC
abundance: .; j_gene: TRBJ2-3; v_gene: TRBV2; d_gene: TRBD2; CDR3aa: CASSSGGGPDTQYF; CDR3nt: TGTGCCAGCAGTTCGGGAGGAGGGCCAGATACGCAGTATTTT
abundance: .; j_gene: TRBJ1-5; v_gene: TRBV19; d_gene: .; CDR3aa: CASSDTVSYQPQHF; CDR3nt: TGTGCCAGTAGTGACACAGTTTCCTATCAGCCCCAGCATTTT
abundance: .; j_gene: TRBJ2-7; v_gene: TRBV7-8; d_gene: .; CDR3aa: CASSVPPGPEQYF; CDR3nt: TGTGCCAGCAGCGTTCCGCCGGGCCCCGAGCAGTACTTC
abundance: .; j_gene: TRBJ2-2; v_gene: TRBV5-4; d_gene: .; CDR3aa: CASSLPPGTDTGELFF; CDR3nt: TGTGCCAGCAGCTTGCCCCCTGGGACGGACACCGGGGAGCTGTTTTTT
abundance: .; j_gene: TRBJ2-5; v_gene: TRBV7-9; d_gene: TRBD1; CDR3aa: CASTTSTGAGETQYF; CDR3nt: TGTGCCAGCACCACCTCGACAGGGGCAGGAGAGACCCAGTACTTC
abundance: .; j_gene: TRBJ2-1; v_gene: TRBV15; d_gene: .; CDR3aa: CATSRGLGGSDEQFF; CDR3nt: TGTGCCACCAGCAGAGGACTGGGCGGCAGCGATGAGCAGTTCTTC
abundance: once; j_gene: TRBJ2-3; v_gene: TRBV7-9; d_gene: TRBD2; CDR3aa: CASSSPLATSTDTQYF; CDR3nt: TGTGCCAGCAGCTCCCCACTAGCGACTAGCACAGATACGCAGTATTTT
abundance: .; j_gene: TRBJ2-1; v_gene: TRBV28; d_gene: TRBD1; CDR3aa: CASSGRGRGLNEQFF; CDR3nt: TGTGCCAGCAGTGGTCGAGGCAGGGGGCTCAATGAGCAGTTCTTC
abundance: .; j_gene: TRBJ2-3; v_gene: TRBV27; d_gene: .; CDR3aa: CASSFRATDTQYF; CDR3nt: TGTGCCAGCAGTTTTCGGGCCACAGATACGCAGTATTTT
abundance: .; j_gene: TRBJ2-3; v_gene: TRBV5-1; d_gene: TRBD2; CDR3aa: CASSLVKAGGGADTQYF; CDR3nt: TGCGCCAGCAGCTTGGTTAAAGCGGGAGGAGGGGCAGATACGCAGTATTTT
abundance: .; j_gene: TRBJ1-5; v_gene: TRBV6-6; d_gene: .; CDR3aa: CASSYISGNQPQHF; CDR3nt: TGTGCCAGCAGTTATATTTCGGGCAATCAGCCCCAGCATTTT
abundance: .; j_gene: TRBJ2-2; v_gene: TRBV7-2; d_gene: .; CDR3aa: CASSFRGGANTGELFF; CDR3nt: TGTGCCAGCAGCTTCCGCGGCGGGGCGAACACCGGGGAGCTGTTTTTT
abundance: .; j_gene: TRBJ2-3; v_gene: TRBV15; d_gene: .; CDR3aa: CATSRDTERTVLSTQYF; CDR3nt: TGTGCCACCAGCAGAGATACAGAACGGACGGTTTTGTCTACGCAGTATTTT
abundance: .; j_gene: TRBJ2-3; v_gene: TRBV21-1; d_gene: .; CDR3aa: CATLLRETRTDTQYF; CDR3nt: TGTGCCACCCTACTCCGGGAGACCCGCACAGATACGCAGTATTTT
abundance: .; j_gene: TRBJ1-1; v_gene: TRBV28; d_gene: .; CDR3aa: CASSLTGGRPAAFF; CDR3nt: TGTGCCAGCAGTCTCACTGGAGGCCGCCCGGCTGCTTTCTTT
abundance: few; j_gene: TRBJ1-1; v_gene: TRBV6-5; d_gene: .; CDR3aa: CASSTTAKLNTEAFF; CDR3nt: TGTGCCAGCAGCACGACAGCCAAGCTTAACACTGAAGCTTTCTTT
abundance: .; j_gene: TRBJ2-5; v_gene: TRBV28; d_gene: TRBD2; CDR3aa: CASRGTSKETQYF; CDR3nt: TGTGCCAGCAGGGGGACTAGTAAAGAGACCCAGTACTTC
abundance: .; j_gene: TRBJ2-7; v_gene: TRBV2; d_gene: .; CDR3aa: CASSPRPEGEQYF; CDR3nt: TGTGCCAGCAGTCCGAGGCCAGAGGGCGAGCAGTACTTC
abundance: .; j_gene: TRBJ2-1; v_gene: TRBV5-5; d_gene: .; CDR3aa: CASSLLDGYNEQFF; CDR3nt: TGTGCCAGCAGCTTGCTGGACGGTTACAATGAGCAGTTCTTC
abundance: .; j_gene: TRBJ2-3; v_gene: TRBV5-4; d_gene: .; CDR3aa: CASSLAQRGTDTQYF; CDR3nt: TGTGCCAGCAGCTTGGCTCAGAGGGGGACAGATACGCAGTATTTT
abundance: .; j_gene: TRBJ2-1; v_gene: TRBV28; d_gene: .; CDR3aa: CASSKTVSSYNEQFF; CDR3nt: TGTGCCAGCAGTAAGACAGTGAGCTCCTACAATGAGCAGTTCTTC
abundance: .; j_gene: TRBJ2-3; v_gene: TRBV5-1; d_gene: TRBD2; CDR3aa: CASSGTSGPAHTQYF; CDR3nt: TGCGCCAGCAGCGGGACTAGCGGGCCAGCACATACGCAGTATTTT
abundance: .; j_gene: TRBJ1-2; v_gene: TRBV6-1; d_gene: .; CDR3aa: CASSAVPPTAYYGYTF; CDR3nt: TGTGCCAGCAGTGCCGTACCACCTACCGCCTACTATGGCTACACCTTC
abundance: .; j_gene: TRBJ1-5; v_gene: TRBV9; d_gene: .; CDR3aa: CASSRGFNQPQHF; CDR3nt: TGTGCCAGCAGCCGAGGGTTTAATCAGCCCCAGCATTTT
abundance: .; j_gene: TRBJ1-1; v_gene: TRBV6-5; d_gene: .; CDR3aa: CASITTEAVEAFF; CDR3nt: TGTGCCAGCATTACGACCGAAGCTGTTGAAGCTTTCTTT
abundance: once; j_gene: TRBJ1-1; v_gene: TRBV4-2; d_gene: TRBD1; CDR3aa: CASSQERQGYAEAFF; CDR3nt: TGTGCCAGCAGCCAAGAAAGACAGGGTTACGCTGAAGCTTTCTTT
abundance: .; j_gene: TRBJ2-6; v_gene: TRBV18; d_gene: .; CDR3aa: CASSPPIRDRKISSGANVLTF; CDR3nt: TGTGCCAGCTCACCACCGATCCGGGACCGAAAAATCAGCTCTGGGGCCAACGTCCTGACTTTC
abundance: .; j_gene: TRBJ1-2; v_gene: TRBV28; d_gene: TRBD1; CDR3aa: CASSPPGTGVGSGGYTF; CDR3nt: TGTGCCAGCAGCCCCCCCGGGACAGGGGTGGGCTCAGGGGGCTACACCTTC
abundance: .; j_gene: TRBJ1-2; v_gene: TRBV6-1; d_gene: .; CDR3aa: CASSEAMGIGYGYTF; CDR3nt: TGTGCCAGCAGTGAAGCCATGGGGATCGGCTATGGCTACACCTTC
abundance: .; j_gene: TRBJ2-1; v_gene: TRBV6-1; d_gene: .; CDR3aa: CASSEFVQLSYNEQFF; CDR3nt: TGTGCCAGCAGTGAATTTGTCCAGCTTTCCTACAATGAGCAGTTCTTC
abundance: .; j_gene: TRBJ2-5; v_gene: TRBV5-1; d_gene: TRBD2; CDR3aa: CASSSTSGIETQYF; CDR3nt: TGCGCCAGCAGCTCGACTAGCGGGATAGAGACCCAGTACTTC
abundance: .; j_gene: TRBJ2-1; v_gene: TRBV6-1; d_gene: .; CDR3aa: CASTTTSSYNEQFF; CDR3nt: TGTGCCAGCACGACGACTAGCTCCTACAATGAGCAGTTCTTC
abundance: .; j_gene: TRBJ2-7; v_gene: TRBV18; d_gene: TRBD1; CDR3aa: CASSPIRDSFYEQYF; CDR3nt: TGTGCCAGCTCACCAATTCGGGACAGTTTCTACGAGCAGTACTTC
abundance: .; j_gene: TRBJ2-1; v_gene: TRBV9; d_gene: .; CDR3aa: CASSVSGGSYNEQFF; CDR3nt: TGTGCCAGCAGCGTAAGTGGGGGGTCCTACAATGAGCAGTTCTTC
abundance: .; j_gene: TRBJ1-1; v_gene: TRBV4-3; d_gene: .; CDR3aa: CASSQEGGTEAFF; CDR3nt: TGCGCCAGCAGCCAAGAAGGGGGCACTGAAGCTTTCTTT
abundance: .; j_gene: TRBJ2-7; v_gene: TRBV29-1; d_gene: .; CDR3aa: CSVSGIVTYEQYF; CDR3nt: TGCAGCGTTTCCGGGATAGTTACCTACGAGCAGTACTTC
abundance: .; j_gene: TRBJ1-1; v_gene: TRBV5-1; d_gene: .; CDR3aa: CASSGTTENTEAFF; CDR3nt: TGCGCCAGCAGCGGCACGACAGAGAACACTGAAGCTTTCTTT
abundance: once; j_gene: TRBJ2-1; v_gene: TRBV7-2; d_gene: TRBD1; CDR3aa: CASIRQGSSLEQFF; CDR3nt: TGTGCCAGCATAAGACAGGGGAGTTCCCTTGAGCAGTTCTTC